One sample yielded the 24 T cell receptor beta chains listed below, sequenced in a study of blood T cell repertoires in COVID-19 (dated by TCRdb to between 2020 and 2021). The protocol used for the library was the immunoSEQ multiplex PCR assay. TCRdb retrieved this table from immuneACCESS and kept in-frame rearrangements only. Not all clones are present; in checked studies, unresolved V genes account for under half, and no reason is known for the remainder. The sample table lists roughly 380,000 clones, approximately 91% of them with a count of one. The ten largest clonotypes hold approximately 1.5% of the sample. Input material: peripheral blood. These receptors were taken from a woman aged 40-49 years with COVID-19, enrolled during active disease.

This chain links TRBV9 with TRBJ1-2; TRBD1 matches at 8 bases. CDR1 and CDR2 from the germline V gene are SGDLS and YYNGEE. J was trimmed by 8 bases and V by 1 base; bases with no gene match: 4. The CDR3 length is 13 residues. CDR3 DNA: TGTGCCAGCAGCGTACAGGGGGCGGGAGGCTACACCTTC. Translated, it gives CASSVQGAGGYTF.

The gene calls are TRBV11-2 and TRBJ2-7; D possibly corresponds to TRBD2 (5 bases). V was pared by 8 bases and J by 4 bases, with 24 bases between. CDR3 length: 16 amino acids. The germline gives CDR1 SGHAT, CDR2 FQNNGV. The CDR3 reads CASQISFGLLVYEQYF. Written as DNA, the CDR3 is TGTGCCAGCCAGATATCGTTCGGACTGTTGGTTTACGAGCAGTACTTC.

V is TRBV9 and J is TRBJ1-2; D is possibly TRBD1 (6 bases). V was shortened by 3 bases and J by 1 base, with 13 bases between the two germline ends. CDR3 length: 15 residues. In germline, CDR1 is SGDLS, CDR2 YYNGEE. The CDR3 bases are TGTGCCAGCAGCGGAAGGGGCAGGGGTAACTATGGCTACACCTTC. Encoded protein: CASSGRGRGNYGYTF.

The chain joins TRBV6-5 to TRBJ2-7, with D possibly TRBD1 on 6 matching bases. Germline CDR1 is MNHEY and CDR2 is SVGAGI. V was clipped by 8 bases and J by 2 bases, with 10 bases between them. This CDR3 is 12 amino acids long. CDR3 coding DNA: TGTGCCAGCGAAACAGGGACCTACGAGCAGTACTTC. This sequence encodes CASETGTYEQYF.

The genes are TRBV7-2 and TRBJ2-5; tentatively, D is TRBD1 (6 bases). V was clipped by 6 bases and J by 4 bases, with 12 bases between them. Germline V gene sequence: CDR1 SGHTA, CDR2 FQGNSA. The CDR3 is 13 residues long. CDR3 nucleotide sequence: TGTGCCAGCAGACGAGACAGGCCAGAGACCCAGTACTTC. Protein product: CASRRDRPETQYF.

The chain is built from TRBV3-1 (or the pseudogene TRBV3-2) and TRBJ2-1, with 8 bases fitting TRBD2. Looked up from germline, CDR1 is LGHDT and CDR2 is YNNKEL (reference sequence). There are 18 residues in the CDR3. Trimming took 1 base from V and 9 from J; bases not matched to a gene: 17. The CDR3 bases are TGTGCCAGCAGCCAAGGGGTAGCCGGGACTAGAGTGATCGGTGAGCAGTTCTTC. It translates to CASSQGVAGTRVIGEQFF.

V gene TRBV15 combines with J gene TRBJ1-5; 7 bases agree with TRBD1. Germline CDR1 LNHNV, CDR2 YYDKDF (reference sequence). The CDR3 has 15 amino acids. Unmatched junction bases numbered 2, after V lost 3 bases and J lost 0 bases. The CDR3 is CATSRGQNSNQPQHF. CDR3 coding DNA: TGTGCCACCAGCAGGGGACAGAATAGCAATCAGCCCCAGCATTTT.

About this clone: A read error may produce the germline difference seen at one junction end. The chain links TRBV5-1 to TRBJ1-6; D not certain. CDR1 is SGHRS and CDR2 is YFSETQ in the germline V gene. CDR3 size: 16 residues. CDR3 residues: CASSLASGGNKSPLHF. For the CDR3, the DNA is TGCGCCAGCAGCTTGGCCAGCGGCGGGAATAAATCACCCCTCCACTTT.

The rearrangement links TRBV7-9 to TRBJ2-1; possible D gene TRBD2, 6 bases. The germline V gene has CDR1 SEHNR and CDR2 FQNEAQ (reference sequence). The CDR3 has 15 amino acids. Between the trimmed V and J ends, which lost 1 base and 6 bases, there was a span of 13 bases. DNA of the CDR3: TGTGCCAGCAGCTTAGTTCCGAAGGGAGGCAATGAGCAGTTCTTC. Amino acid sequence: CASSLVPKGGNEQFF. The whole variable domain, filled in from reference TRBV7-9 and TRBJ2-1, reads DTGVSQNPRHKITKRGQNVTFRCDPISEHNRLYWYRQTLGQGPEFLTYFQNEAQLEKSRLLSDRFSAERPKGSFSTLEIQRTEQGDSAMYLCASSLVPKGGNEQFFGPGTRLTVL.

V gene TRBV29-1 combines with J gene TRBJ1-1; D gene ambiguous. The CDR3 length is 10 residues. Germline V CDR1 and CDR2: SQVTM, ANQGSEA. Trimming took off 6 bases at V and 4 bases at J, with 6 bases between the two ends. In DNA form, the CDR3 reads TGCAGCGTCGCAGGCACTGAAGCTTTCTTT. It translates to CSVAGTEAFF.

This clone was seen a few times. The chain couples TRBV5-1 to TRBJ1-4; 9 nucleotides match TRBD1. CDR1 and CDR2 from the germline V gene are SGHRS and YFSETQ. The CDR3 loop spans 16 amino acids. Unmatched junction bases numbered 12, after V lost 4 bases and J lost 8 bases. As DNA, the CDR3 is TGCGCCAGCAGCCGGATAACAGGGGGCGCCGGAGAAAAACTGTTTTTT. It yields the protein CASSRITGGAGEKLFF.

CDR3 sequence: CASSSGTSVETQYF. DNA for the CDR3: TGTGCCAGCAGCTCCGGGACTAGCGTCGAGACCCAGTACTTC. The chain couples TRBV11-2 to TRBJ2-5; 10 nucleotides align to TRBD2. Germline V gene lookup returns CDR1 SGHAT and CDR2 FQNNGV. V lost 4 bases, J lost 5 bases, and 4 bases stayed unmatched. CDR3 length: 14 residues. Combining the CDR3 with reference TRBV11-2 and TRBJ2-5 gives the whole variable domain EAGVAQSPRYKIIEKRQSVAFWCNPISGHATLYWYQQILGQGPKLLIQFQNNGVVDDSQLPKDRFSAERLKGVDSTLKIQPAKLEDSAVYLCASSSGTSVETQYFGPGTRLLVL.

J is TRBJ2-2 and V is TRBV15; 7 nucleotides match TRBD1. In germline, CDR1 is LNHNV, CDR2 YYDKDF (reference sequence). The V segment lost 11 bases and the J segment 1 base; nucleotides outside the gene matches: 4. CDR3 length: 13 residues. CDR3 sequence (DNA): TGTGCCGCTCGACAGGGGAACACCGGGGAGCTGTTTTTT. Translated: CAARQGNTGELFF.

The chain joins TRBV4-2 to TRBJ2-7; D is perhaps TRBD1 (5 bases). This CDR3 comprises 14 residues. The V gene's germline CDR1 is LGHNA and CDR2 YNFKEQ. V was pared by 1 base and J by 7 bases, with 14 bases between. CDR3 bases: TGTGCCAGCAGCCAAGCTTCAGGGTTATGGGAGCAGTACTTC. Translating gives CASSQASGLWEQYF.

The chain has TRBV5-1 and TRBJ2-5; TRBD1 matches at 7 bases. V gave up 0 bases and J gave up 2 bases; unmatched junction bases: 1. The germline CDR1 and CDR2 sequences are SGHRS and YFSETQ. There are 14 residues in the CDR3. The CDR3 DNA is TGCGCCAGCAGCTTGGAGGGACAGCAAGAGACCCAGTACTTC. This sequence encodes CASSLEGQQETQYF.

This chain connects TRBV27 to TRBJ1-6; no firm D call. CDR1 and CDR2 from the germline V gene are MNHEY and SMNVEV (reference sequence). Trimming took 5 bases from V and 9 from J, leaving 29 bases between them. The CDR3 is 19 residues long. The CDR3 here is CASSIRDPLTPQPGSPLHF. Written as DNA, the CDR3 is TGTGCCAGCAGTATCCGGGATCCGCTTACCCCCCAGCCCGGTTCACCCCTCCACTTT.

V usage is TRBV7-3 and J usage is TRBJ1-2; maybe TRBD1 (5 bases). The CDR3 extends over 13 amino acids. Trimming stripped 2 bases from V and 2 bases from J, with 6 bases between. Germline V lookup: CDR1 SGHTA, CDR2 FQGTGA. The CDR3 loop is CASSLGGNYGYTF. The CDR3 nucleotides read TGTGCCAGCAGCTTAGGGGGGAACTATGGCTACACCTTC.

This chain links TRBV7-2 with TRBJ1-6; 9 bases map to TRBD1. V lost 1 base, J lost 7 bases, and 5 bases stayed unmatched. The CDR3 sequence is 16 residues long. CDR1 and CDR2 from the germline V gene are SGHTA and FQGNSA. The CDR3 sequence: CASSLVGQGYNSPLHF. The CDR3 nucleotides are TGTGCCAGCAGCTTAGTTGGACAGGGGTACAATTCACCCCTCCACTTT.

V is TRBV18 and J is TRBJ1-1; TRBD1 matches 7 bases. The CDR3 contains 15 residues. V lost 6 bases to trimming and J lost 5 bases; unmatched junction nucleotides: 12. Germline V CDR1 and CDR2: KGHSH, LQKENI. The CDR3 nucleotides read TGTGCCAGCTCGATCGGAGGGGGCGAGGGGACTGAAGCTTTCTTT. It codes for CASSIGGGEGTEAFF.

This clone has only a few counts. CDR3 protein: CASSVGLAGNGYTGELFF. In DNA, the CDR3 is TGTGCCAGCAGCGTGGGACTAGCGGGAAATGGGTATACCGGGGAGCTGTTTTTT. The chain is built from TRBV9 and TRBJ2-2, with 13 bases fitting TRBD2. Germline V lookup: CDR1 SGDLS, CDR2 YYNGEE. The CDR3 loop spans 18 amino acids. V trimming: 2 bases; J trimming: 5 bases; junction bases outside the gene matches: 9.

CDR3 protein: CASSQEGDRDTEAFF. CDR3 DNA: TGTGCCAGCAGCCAAGAAGGGGACAGGGACACTGAAGCTTTCTTT. The V gene is TRBV4-2, the J gene TRBJ1-1; 9 bases are shared with TRBD1. CDR1 is LGHNA and CDR2 is YNFKEQ in the germline V gene. With 0 bases clipped from V and 3 bases from J, the junction kept 2 bases outside the gene matches. The length of the CDR3 is 15 residues.

The chain recombines TRBV28 with TRBJ2-2; TRBD2 might be the D (5 bases). This CDR3 comprises 15 residues. Per germline, CDR1 MDHEN and CDR2 SYDVKM. Between the trimmed V and J ends, which lost 1 base and 5 bases, there was a span of 11 bases. Written as DNA, the CDR3 is TGTGCCAGCAGTTTATATCTCCCGGGGACCGGGGAGCTGTTTTTT. This codes for CASSLYLPGTGELFF. Complete variable domain (other parts from reference TRBV28 and TRBJ2-2): DVKVTQSSRYLVKRTGEKVFLECVQDMDHENMFWYRQDPGLGLRLIYFSYDVKMKEKGDIPEGYSVSREKKERFSLILESASTNQTSMYLCASSLYLPGTGELFFGEGSRLTVL.

This clone was observed a single time. V and J are TRBV7-2 and TRBJ1-5; tentative D call: TRBD1 (5 bases). The CDR3 covers 12 residues. Germline V gene data show CDR1 as SGHTA and CDR2 as FQGNSA. Trimming stripped 8 bases from V and 4 bases from J, with 9 bases between. CDR3 amino acids: CASGGGNQPQHF. CDR3 coding DNA: TGTGCCAGCGGGGGAGGGAATCAGCCCCAGCATTTT.

The rearrangement uses TRBV19 and TRBJ1-3; D not resolved. Trimming cost V 3 bases and J 0 bases, with 12 bases left between them. Germline CDR1 and CDR2: LNHDA and SQIVND (reference sequence). This CDR3 comprises 16 residues. The CDR3 DNA reads TGTGCCAGTAGTATTGGCAGGCCCCGCTCTGGAAACACCATATATTTT. Translation gives CASSIGRPRSGNTIYF. Full variable domain (rest looked up from reference TRBV19 and TRBJ1-3): DGGITQSPKYLFRKEGQNVTLSCEQNLNHDAMYWYRQDPGQGLRLIYYSQIVNDFQKGDIAEGYSVSREKKESFPLTVTSAQKNPTAFYLCASSIGRPRSGNTIYFGEGSWLTVV.